The 17 T cell receptor beta chains below come from one sample, sequenced in a study of tumor and adjacent non-tumor tissue in lung cancer. A modified ARM-PCR protocol with three rounds of nested PCR amplified TCRbeta. TCRdb re-derived calls from the multiplex PCR reads in MiXCR, one entry per CDR3 protein. There are under 80,000 distinct CDR3 sequences in the sample; more than 75% occur only once, and 40% to 55% lies in the top ten. This sample's RNA came from whole unsorted tissue. The normal lung tissue was taken more than 3 cm from the tumor edge. The material sequenced was distant non-tumor lung tissue. These receptor sequences come from a man aged 60 to 75 with non-small cell lung cancer.

In regard to this clonotype: No conserved phenylalanine or tryptophan ends this CDR3, so it is likely a read error. The V gene is TRBV28, the J gene TRBJ1-2; D possibly corresponds to TRBD1 (5 bases). Germline V gives CDR1 MDHEN, CDR2 SYDVKM. The V gene lost 8 bases and the J gene lost 5 bases, with 18 bases spanning the gap. The CDR3 extends over 14 amino acids. The CDR3 sequence: CASGPLGTKYGYTL. The CDR3 DNA sequence: TGTGCCAGCGGTCCACTAGGGACCAAATATGGCTACACCTTG.

This clonotype was observed a handful of times. V gene TRBV7-2 combines with J gene TRBJ2-7; 9 nucleotides match TRBD2. V shed 2 bases, J shed 4 bases, and the junction held 6 bases outside the gene matches. This CDR3 comprises 15 residues. The germline V gene has CDR1 SGHTA and CDR2 FQGNSA. The CDR3 DNA reads TGTGCCAGCAGCTTAATAGTAGCGGGAGCTTACGAGCAGTACTTC. Its protein product is CASSLIVAGAYEQYF.

The genes are TRBV11-1 and TRBJ2-1; D call uncertain. V lost 2 bases to trimming and J lost 11 bases, with 22 bases between them. The length of the CDR3 is 16 residues. Germline-derived CDR1 and CDR2 are SGHAT and FQDESV (reference sequence). The CDR3 coding sequence is TGTGCCAGCAGCTTAACTTATGGGATTGGGATGAATAAGCAGTTCTTC. The encoded protein is CASSLTYGIGMNKQFF. Full variable domain (outside the CDR3, taken from reference TRBV11-1 and TRBJ2-1): EAEVAQSPRYKITEKSQAVAFWCDPISGHATLYWYRQILGQGPELLVQFQDESVVDDSQLPKDRFSAERLKGVDSTLKIQPAELGDSAMYLCASSLTYGIGMNKQFFGPGTRLTVL.

Turning to this clonotype: A single base separates this from a much larger clone, so it may be a read error. This chain links TRBV5-1 with TRBJ2-3, with 7 bases lining up with TRBD2. J lost 2 bases, V lost 4 bases, and 13 bases had no gene match. Looked up from germline, CDR1 is SGHRS and CDR2 is YFSETQ. The CDR3 has 17 amino acids. This CDR3 reads CASSLLPAGESTDTQYF. CDR3 nucleotides: TGCGCCAGCAGCCTTTTACCCGCGGGAGAGTCCACAGATACGCAGTATTTT.

This clonotype was recorded once. A read error may produce the germline difference seen at one junction end. The chain combines TRBV7-8 with TRBJ2-6; D is perhaps TRBD2 (6 bases). Germline values: CDR1 SGHVS, CDR2 FQNEAQ. The CDR3 length is 15 residues. CDR3 loop: CARSEKRAGANILTF. The CDR3 region has the DNA TGTGCCAGGAGCGAGAAGCGGGCTGGGGCCAACATCCTGACTTTC.

As regards this clonotype: The junction shows a germline mismatch at one end, possibly a read error. The rearrangement joins TRBV20-1 to TRBJ1-5; possible D gene TRBD1, 6 bases. Germline assignment: CDR1 DFQATT and CDR2 SNEGSKA (reference sequence). The CDR3 runs to 13 residues. This CDR3 is CSASLRDNKPQHF. The CDR3 nucleotides are TGCAGTGCTAGCTTGCGGGACAATAAGCCCCAGCATTTT.

Comment on this clonotype: The junction shows a germline mismatch at one end, possibly a read error. This rearrangement joins TRBV5-5 to TRBJ1-5; 7 bases fit TRBD1. This CDR3 has 16 residues. Per germline, CDR1 SGHKS and CDR2 YYEKEE (reference sequence). CDR3: CASSLVGGDSNRPQHF. The CDR3 DNA reads TGTGCCAGTAGCTTGGTCGGGGGGGACAGCAATCGGCCCCAGCATTTT.

Concerning this clonotype itself: In this CDR3 the conserved last residue, phenylalanine or tryptophan, is missing, so a read error is likely. No DNA is shown, since the ends of the CDR3 on it are uncertain; the CDR3 is the one TCRdb lists. The rearrangement joins TRBV6-1 to TRBJ1-5; the D call in the table, TRBD1, was not verified against the DNA. Germline V gives CDR1 MNHNS, CDR2 SASEGT. Ends included, the CDR3 has 15 residues. CDR3 in amino acids: CVSSELRQGSQPLHL.

On this clonotype: At one boundary the junction diverges from the germline segment, which might be a read error. This chain joins TRBV6-2 or TRBV6-3 and TRBJ2-7; maybe TRBD2 (6 bases). Germline CDR1 reads MNHEY; CDR2 reads SVGEGT. The CDR3 sequence is 14 residues long. This chain's CDR3 is CTSSSLASRYKQYF. The DNA of the CDR3 is TGTACCAGCAGTTCGCTAGCGAGTCGGTACAAGCAGTACTTC.

The chain uses TRBV6-2 or TRBV6-3 and TRBJ2-1, with D perhaps matching TRBD2 (5 bases). CDR1 is MNHEY and CDR2 is SVGEGT in the germline V gene. The V and J ends lost 4 bases and 15 bases respectively, with 28 bases between them. The CDR3 spans 16 residues. The CDR3 DNA sequence: TGTGCCAGCAGTTTGTCCCCTGGCGGGTCCTACAATGAGAGGTTCTTC. Its translation: CASSLSPGGSYNERFF.

V is TRBV11-3 and J is TRBJ2-1; TRBD2 matches at 13 bases. The CDR3 extends over 19 amino acids. The germline V gene encodes CDR1 SGHNT and CDR2 YENEEA. V shed 9 bases, J shed 4 bases, and the junction held 18 bases outside the gene matches. CDR3 protein: CASSLRWGTSGEQYNEQFF. In nucleotides, the CDR3 is TGTGCCAGTAGCCTTAGATGGGGGACTAGCGGGGAACAATACAATGAGCAGTTCTTC.

The V and J genes are TRBV14 and TRBJ2-1; the match to TRBD2 covers 14 bases. CDR1 SGHDN and CDR2 FVKESK come from the germline V gene. The CDR3 spans 15 residues. V lost 4 bases to trimming and J lost 12 bases; unmatched junction nucleotides: 8. The CDR3 sequence: CASSPGLAGVDVQFF. The CDR3 coding sequence is TGTGCCAGCAGCCCGGGACTAGCGGGAGTGGATGTGCAGTTCTTC.

Notes on this clonotype: The missing conserved phenylalanine or tryptophan at the end of this CDR3 makes a read error likely. The rearrangement uses TRBV29-1 and TRBJ1-1, with 9 bases fitting TRBD1. The ends lost 8 bases at V and 6 bases at J; junction bases unmatched: 4. CDR3 length equals 11 residues. Germline lookup yields CDR1 SQVTM and CDR2 ANQGSEA. This CDR3 is CSIRQGAEAFY. In DNA form, the CDR3 reads TGCAGCATTAGACAGGGGGCTGAAGCTTTCTAT.

A note on this clonotype: A much larger clone is a single base away; this may be a read error. The chain uses TRBV5-1 and TRBJ2-1, with 9 bases aligning to TRBD2. The CDR3 totals 14 residues. The V segment lost 4 bases and the J segment 7 bases; nucleotides outside the gene matches: 6. Germline V lookup: CDR1 SGHRS, CDR2 YFSETQ. CDR3 in amino acids: CASSDRAGGNEQFF. The CDR3 DNA follows: TGCGCCAGCAGCGACAGAGCGGGAGGTAATGAGCAGTTCTTC. The variable domain in full, completed from reference TRBV5-1 and TRBJ2-1, reads KAGVTQTPRYLIKTRGQQVTLSCSPISGHRSVSWYQQTPGQGLQFLFEYFSETQRNKGNFPGRFSGRQFSNSRSEMNVSTLELGDSALYLCASSDRAGGNEQFFGPGTRLTVL.

Notes on this clonotype: Without the conserved terminal phenylalanine or tryptophan, this CDR3 likely stems from a read error. The DNA is omitted, as the CDR3 cannot be located on it reliably, and the CDR3 follows TCRdb's listing. This chain connects TRBV6-5 to TRBJ2-4; TRBD2, the table's D call, was not compared with the DNA. The CDR3 extends over 13 residues, inclusive of both ends. Germline CDR1 is MNHEY and CDR2 is SVGAGI. The CDR3 sequence: CASAGGPANIRYL.

This clonotype is deemed medium-sized (0.01 to 0.1%). CDR3 coding DNA: TGTGCCAGCAGGCCCTCGCTTGGCGAGACCCAGTACTTC. Its protein is CASRPSLGETQYF. V usage is TRBV6-5 and J usage is TRBJ2-5; D call uncertain. The V gene's germline CDR1 is MNHEY and CDR2 SVGAGI. V lost 6 bases, J lost 5 bases, and 13 bases lay in between. CDR3 length equals 13 residues.

Remarks on this clonotype: A clone one base away is much larger, so this may be a read error. The chain uses TRBV19 and TRBJ2-1; no reliable D call. The CDR3 loop spans 16 amino acids. Trimming removed 3 bases from V and 5 bases from J, with 17 bases in between. The germline CDR1 and CDR2 sequences are LNHDA and SQIVND (reference sequence). CDR3 amino acids: CASSIQIRWSHNEQFF. As DNA, the CDR3 is TGTGCCAGTAGTATCCAGATCCGATGGTCCCACAATGAGCAGTTCTTC.